The 20 T cell receptor beta chains in this list originate from one sample, sequenced in a study of response to subunit inactivated influenza vaccine. MiXCR was run by TCRdb on the RT-PCR reads, yielding one entry per CDR3 protein. This table has hundreds of thousands of distinct CDR3 sequences, approximately 15% appearing once. Sample: PBMCs from blood, taken 14 days before vaccination. The receptor set was obtained from a man between 45 and 60 years old who received an inactivated influenza vaccine.

Only a few counts were recorded for this clonotype. The rearrangement joins TRBV9 to TRBJ1-6, with TRBD1 matching over 9 bases. This CDR3 has 14 residues. CDR1 SGDLS and CDR2 YYNGEE come from the germline V gene. V trimming: 3 bases; J trimming: 7 bases; junction bases outside the gene matches: 2. DNA for the CDR3: TGTGCCAGCAGCGCGGGGACAGGGAATTCACCCCTCCACTTT. It encodes CASSAGTGNSPLHF.

This rearrangement joins TRBV7-9 to TRBJ2-6; D unclear. This CDR3 region has 15 residues. Trimming cost V 5 bases and J 3 bases, with 11 bases left between them. The germline CDR1 and CDR2 sequences are SEHNR and FQNEAQ (reference sequence). The chain's CDR3 is CASSPTGIGANVLTF. Here the CDR3 DNA reads TGTGCCAGCAGCCCGACGGGTATTGGGGCCAACGTCCTGACTTTC.

The table lists this clonotype with many counts. The chain links TRBV9 to TRBJ2-1; no clear D gene. Trimming took off 4 bases at V and 8 bases at J, with 19 bases between the two ends. CDR3 length: 15 amino acids. The germline CDR1 and CDR2 sequences are SGDLS and YYNGEE. The CDR3: CASSPALGAYYEQFF. The CDR3 coding sequence is TGTGCCAGCAGCCCAGCTCTAGGTGCATACTATGAGCAGTTCTTC.

The chain carries TRBV11-2 and TRBJ2-2; the D gene is possibly TRBD1 (5 bases). The CDR3 covers 15 residues. Trimming took off 1 base at V and 4 bases at J, with 10 bases between the two ends. Germline loops: CDR1 SGHAT, CDR2 FQNNGV. The CDR3 DNA reads TGTGCCAGCAGCTTAGGTCTAGGGGTCACCGGGGAGCTGTTTTTT. As protein: CASSLGLGVTGELFF.

This chain joins TRBV28 and TRBJ1-3; no reliable D call. CDR1 MDHEN and CDR2 SYDVKM come from the germline V gene. The germline V and J ends were trimmed by 6 bases and 4 bases, with 16 bases remaining between them. This CDR3 has 15 residues. The CDR3 sequence: CASSYLPGRGNTIYF. CDR3 DNA: TGTGCCAGCAGCTACTTACCAGGTCGCGGAAACACCATATATTTT.

This clonotype was picked up a small number of times. CDR3 nucleotides: TGTGCCAGCAGCCCCTCGGCGCGGGAGACCCAGTACTTC. Protein: CASSPSARETQYF. The chain combines TRBV7-9 with TRBJ2-5; D gene unclear. Germline values: CDR1 SEHNR, CDR2 FQNEAQ (reference sequence). CDR3 size: 13 residues. V lost 5 bases to trimming and J lost 5 bases, with 12 bases between them.

This clonotype was observed a handful of times. The V call is TRBV7-6, the J call TRBJ2-7; TRBD2 might be the D (7 bases). Trimming cost V 4 bases and J 4 bases, with 14 bases left between them. The CDR3 is 14 residues long. Per germline, CDR1 SGHVS and CDR2 FNYEAQ. For the CDR3, the DNA is TGTGCCAGCAGCTCGGGGGGCGTGGAATACGAGCAGTACTTC. Translation: CASSSGGVEYEQYF.

This clonotype was seen more than once but under ten times. The chain combines TRBV7-9 with TRBJ2-2; D call uncertain. Per germline, CDR1 SEHNR and CDR2 FQNEAQ (reference sequence). CDR3 length equals 14 residues. Trimming cost V 8 bases and J 3 bases, with 13 bases left between them. In DNA, the CDR3 is TGTGCCAGCGGCGCCACTTCGGACACCGGGGAGCTGTTTTTT. As protein: CASGATSDTGELFF. Full variable domain (remainder filled in from reference TRBV7-9 and TRBJ2-2): DTGVSQNPRHKITKRGQNVTFRCDPISEHNRLYWYRQTLGQGPEFLTYFQNEAQLEKSRLLSDRFSAERPKGSFSTLEIQRTEQGDSAMYLCASGATSDTGELFFGEGSRLTVL.

In this sample, this clonotype turned up many times. This chain uses TRBV28 with TRBJ2-5; D is unclear. The germline V and J ends were trimmed by 4 bases and 4 bases, with 1 base remaining between them. The CDR3 consists of 10 residues. Germline V gene lookup returns CDR1 MDHEN and CDR2 SYDVKM. CDR3 sequence: CASSSETQYF. CDR3 DNA: TGTGCCAGCAGTTCAGAGACCCAGTACTTC.

This clonotype was counted ten times or more. This sequence joins TRBV6-2 or TRBV6-3 and TRBJ2-2; D may correspond to TRBD1 or TRBD2 (5 bases each). The CDR3 is 13 residues long. V was clipped by 4 bases and J by 4 bases, with 7 bases between them. In germline, CDR1 is MNHEY, CDR2 SVGEGT. For the CDR3, the DNA is TGTGCCAGCAGTTCGGGGCCCACCGGGGAGCTGTTTTTT. This gives the protein CASSSGPTGELFF.

This clonotype turned up a few times. The chain recombines TRBV6-2 or TRBV6-3 with TRBJ2-2; D remains unclear. Between the trimmed V and J ends, which lost 5 bases and 4 bases, there was a span of 11 bases. Germline V gives CDR1 MNHEY, CDR2 SVGEGT. The CDR3 extends over 14 amino acids. The CDR3 nucleotides read TGTGCCAGCAGTCCCGGACCTATCACCGGGGAGCTGTTTTTT. It yields the protein CASSPGPITGELFF.

The genes are TRBV6-2 or TRBV6-3 and TRBJ2-3; D remains ambiguous. V was shortened by 7 bases and J by 5 bases, with 13 bases between the two germline ends. The CDR3 is 13 amino acids. The germline V gene encodes CDR1 MNHEY and CDR2 SVGEGT. The CDR3 sequence is CASILHTGDTQYF. The CDR3 nucleotides are TGTGCCAGCATTTTGCACACCGGAGATACGCAGTATTTT.

This rearrangement joins TRBV7-9 to TRBJ2-1; TRBD2 matches 7 bases. Germline CDR1 is SEHNR and CDR2 is FQNEAQ (reference sequence). This CDR3 spans 15 amino acids. V gave up 0 bases and J gave up 7 bases; unmatched junction bases: 6. DNA for the CDR3: TGTGCCAGCAGCTTAGCGGGAGGGCAAGTGAATGAGCAGTTCTTC. It encodes CASSLAGGQVNEQFF.

The CDR3 nucleotides read TGCAGTGCTAGAGATTTAGCGGGGTCCTCCGAGACCCAGTACTTC. It codes for CSARDLAGSSETQYF. The rearrangement uses TRBV20-1 and TRBJ2-5, with 8 bases aligning to TRBD2. This CDR3 region has 15 residues. The J segment lost 5 bases and the V segment lost 0 bases, leaving 8 bases of the junction unmatched. Germline V CDR1 and CDR2: DFQATT, SNEGSKA (reference sequence).

The chain links TRBV6-1 to TRBJ1-5; D perhaps matches TRBD1 (6 bases). Looked up from germline, CDR1 is MNHNS and CDR2 is SASEGT. The V end was cut by 4 bases, the J end by 3 bases, with 10 bases between. This CDR3 contains 14 residues. The CDR3 nucleotides are TGTGCCAGCAGTGGAGGGGACAACAATCAGCCCCAGCATTTT. Its protein product is CASSGGDNNQPQHF.

V usage is TRBV20-1 and J usage is TRBJ2-7; no clear D. Looked up from germline, CDR1 is DFQATT and CDR2 is SNEGSKA (reference sequence). The CDR3 loop spans 12 amino acids. Trimming pared 4 bases from V and 2 bases from J, leaving 9 bases between. The CDR3 loop reads CSATRDTYEQYF. The CDR3 DNA follows: TGCAGTGCTACCCGTGACACCTACGAGCAGTACTTC.

The rearrangement links TRBV7-2 to TRBJ1-2; D is unresolved. CDR1 is SGHTA and CDR2 is FQGNSA in the germline V gene. V dropped 1 base and J dropped 1 base, with 7 bases sitting between them. The CDR3 loop spans 14 amino acids. The chain's CDR3 is CASSLGSVNYGYTF. CDR3 bases: TGTGCCAGCAGCTTAGGGTCCGTTAACTATGGCTACACCTTC. Filled out from reference TRBV7-2 and TRBJ1-2, the complete variable domain reads GAGVSQSPSNKVTEKGKDVELRCDPISGHTALYWYRQSLGQGLEFLIYFQGNSAPDKSGLPSDRFSAERTGGSVSTLTIQRTQQEDSAVYLCASSLGSVNYGYTFGSGTRLTVV.

This clonotype was seen only a few times. The V call is TRBV2, the J call TRBJ1-5, with D perhaps TRBD1 (5 bases). Trimming took 7 bases from V and 10 from J, leaving 20 bases between them. CDR3 length: 14 amino acids. Germline loops: CDR1 SNHLY, CDR2 FYNNEI. CDR3 nucleotides: TGTGCCAGCAAGCGGCGTGAAGGGGTCCGACCCCAGCATTTT. Encoded protein: CASKRREGVRPQHF.

This clonotype appeared many times. This sequence joins TRBV2 and TRBJ2-7, with 8 bases aligning to TRBD2. Per the germline V gene, CDR1 is SNHLY and CDR2 is FYNNEI. The CDR3 contains 14 residues. The V and J ends lost 6 bases and 3 bases, in that order; junction bases with no gene match: 7. The CDR3 spells CASSPRLANYEQYF. CDR3 DNA: TGTGCCAGCAGCCCTAGACTAGCGAACTACGAGCAGTACTTC.

This clonotype appeared a few times. This chain joins TRBV28 and TRBJ2-5; 11 bases match TRBD2. Germline lookup yields CDR1 MDHEN and CDR2 SYDVKM. The CDR3 has 15 amino acids. The J segment lost 0 bases and the V segment lost 4 bases, leaving 1 base of the junction unmatched. The CDR3 protein is CASSWTSGHQETQYF. The DNA of the CDR3 is TGTGCCAGCAGTTGGACTAGCGGGCACCAAGAGACCCAGTACTTC.